This record concerns one T cell receptor (beta chain) sequence. The data derive from a study of T cells in severe cutaneous drug reactions. The iRepertoire multiplex PCR system with TCR subtype-specific primers built both bulk and single-cell libraries. TCRdb re-called the multiplex PCR reads and gives one entry per CDR3 protein, without DNA. Reported are more than 20,000 distinct CDR3 sequences; the ten largest clones contain approximately 7.5%. The donors had carbamazepine-induced Stevens-Johnson syndrome or toxic epidermal necrolysis. The sample comprised PBMCs. This TCR derives from a human donor with toxic epidermal necrolysis, a severe cutaneous drug reaction.

CDR3 amino acids: CASSPPGRDGQYF. The chain joins TRBV18 to TRBJ2-5; TCRdb's assignment of TRBD2 cannot be checked, as there is no DNA. The CDR3 has 13 residues. Germline V gene lookup returns CDR1 KGHSH and CDR2 LQKENI.